The T cell receptor beta chain described here comes from a study of blood T cells in healthy people across ages. The sample holds a few counts of this clonotype. Sample-barcoded 5' priming and a J-beta primer mix drove a second PCR of about 7 to 12 cycles. MiXCR, applied by TCRdb to the 5' RACE reads, yields one record per CDR3 protein. The sample carries some 760,000 distinct CDR3 sequences, 25% recorded once. The V gene lost 6 bases and the J gene lost 4 bases, with 16 bases spanning the gap. The CDR3 loop spans 14 amino acids. CDR1 DFQATT and CDR2 SNEGSKA come from the germline V gene (reference sequence). These same data were also listed under a study on T cells of mothers and their children. From that paper: The cDNA synthesis received all extracted RNA, at about 1.5 ug per 15 ul.

The material sequenced was blood. The clonotype originates from a boy younger than 18 in good health. V usage is TRBV20-1 and J usage is TRBJ2-1; weak D call: TRBD2 (6 bases). CDR3: CSATGTEIYNEQFF. CDR3 in DNA: TGCAGTGCGACCGGGACTGAAATTTACAATGAGCAGTTCTTC.